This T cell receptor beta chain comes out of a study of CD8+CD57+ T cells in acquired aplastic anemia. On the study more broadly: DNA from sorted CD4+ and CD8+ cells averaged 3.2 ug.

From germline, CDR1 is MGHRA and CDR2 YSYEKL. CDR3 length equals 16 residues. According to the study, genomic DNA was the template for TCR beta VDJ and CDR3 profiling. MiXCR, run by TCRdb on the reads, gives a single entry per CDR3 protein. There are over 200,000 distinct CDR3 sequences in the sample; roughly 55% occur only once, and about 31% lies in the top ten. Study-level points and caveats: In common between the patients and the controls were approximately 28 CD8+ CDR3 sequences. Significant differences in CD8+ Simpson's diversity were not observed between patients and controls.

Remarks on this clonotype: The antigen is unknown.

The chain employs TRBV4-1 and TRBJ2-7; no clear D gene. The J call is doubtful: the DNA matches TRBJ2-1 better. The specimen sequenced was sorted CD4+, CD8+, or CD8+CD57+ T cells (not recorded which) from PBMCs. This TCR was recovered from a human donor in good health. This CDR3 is CASSQEPDSSYNEQFF. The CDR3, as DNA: TGCGCCAGCAGCCAAGAGCCTGATAGCTCCTACAATGAGCAGTTCTTC.